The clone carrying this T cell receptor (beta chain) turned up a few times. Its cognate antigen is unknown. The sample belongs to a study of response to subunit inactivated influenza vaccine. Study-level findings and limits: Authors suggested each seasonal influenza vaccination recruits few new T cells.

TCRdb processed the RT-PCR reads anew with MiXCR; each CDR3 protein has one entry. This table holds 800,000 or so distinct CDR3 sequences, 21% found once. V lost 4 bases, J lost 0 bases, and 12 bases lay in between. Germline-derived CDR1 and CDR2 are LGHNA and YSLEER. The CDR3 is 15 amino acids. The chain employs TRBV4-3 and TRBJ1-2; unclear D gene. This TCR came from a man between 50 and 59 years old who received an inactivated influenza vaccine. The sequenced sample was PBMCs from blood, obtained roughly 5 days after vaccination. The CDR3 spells CASSPSTGSNYGYTF. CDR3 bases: TGCGCCAGCAGCCCAAGCACGGGCTCTAACTATGGCTACACCTTC.